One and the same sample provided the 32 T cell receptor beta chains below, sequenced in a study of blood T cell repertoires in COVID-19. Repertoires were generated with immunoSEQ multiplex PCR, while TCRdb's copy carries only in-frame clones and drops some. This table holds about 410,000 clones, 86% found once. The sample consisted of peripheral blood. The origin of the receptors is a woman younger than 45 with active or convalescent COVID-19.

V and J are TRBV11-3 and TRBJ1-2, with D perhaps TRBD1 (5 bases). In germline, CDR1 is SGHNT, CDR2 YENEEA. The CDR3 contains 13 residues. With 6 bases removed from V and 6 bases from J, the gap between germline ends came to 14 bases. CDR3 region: CASRSTWGNGYTF. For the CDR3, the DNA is TGTGCCAGCAGGTCTACTTGGGGCAATGGCTACACCTTC.

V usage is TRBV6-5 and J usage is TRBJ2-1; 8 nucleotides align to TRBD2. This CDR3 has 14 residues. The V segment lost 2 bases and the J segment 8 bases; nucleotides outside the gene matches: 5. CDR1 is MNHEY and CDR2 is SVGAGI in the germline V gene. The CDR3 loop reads CASSYGGSGDEQFF. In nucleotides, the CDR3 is TGTGCCAGCAGTTACGGGGGTAGCGGGGATGAGCAGTTCTTC.

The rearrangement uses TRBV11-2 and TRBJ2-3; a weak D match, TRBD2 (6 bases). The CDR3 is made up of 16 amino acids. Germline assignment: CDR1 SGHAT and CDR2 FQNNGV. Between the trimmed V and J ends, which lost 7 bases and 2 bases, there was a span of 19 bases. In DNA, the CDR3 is TGTGCCAGCACCGGGGGAGCTCAACTATCCACAGATACGCAGTATTTT. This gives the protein CASTGGAQLSTDTQYF.

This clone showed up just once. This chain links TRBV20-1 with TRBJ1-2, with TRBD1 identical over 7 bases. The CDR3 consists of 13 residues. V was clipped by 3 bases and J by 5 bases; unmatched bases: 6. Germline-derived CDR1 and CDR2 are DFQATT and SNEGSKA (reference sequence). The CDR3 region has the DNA TGCAGTGCTAGTTCAGGGGGAGGATATGGCTACACCTTC. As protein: CSASSGGGYGYTF.

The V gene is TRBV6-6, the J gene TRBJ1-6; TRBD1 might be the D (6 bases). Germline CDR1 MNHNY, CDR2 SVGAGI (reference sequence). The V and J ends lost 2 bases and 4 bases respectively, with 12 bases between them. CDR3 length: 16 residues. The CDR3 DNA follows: TGTGCCAGCAGTTACCCCCGGGACACATATAATTCACCCCTCCACTTT. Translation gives CASSYPRDTYNSPLHF.

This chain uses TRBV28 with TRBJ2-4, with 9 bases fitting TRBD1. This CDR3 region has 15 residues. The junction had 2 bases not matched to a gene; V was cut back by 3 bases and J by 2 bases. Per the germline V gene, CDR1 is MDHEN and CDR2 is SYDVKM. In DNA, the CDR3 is TGTGCCAGCAGTTTTACAGGGGGCACCAAAAACATTCAGTACTTC. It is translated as CASSFTGGTKNIQYF.

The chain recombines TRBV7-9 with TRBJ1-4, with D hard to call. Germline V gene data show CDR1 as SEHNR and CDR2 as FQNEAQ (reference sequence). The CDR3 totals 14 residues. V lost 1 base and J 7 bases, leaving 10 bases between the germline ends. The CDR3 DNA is TGTGCCAGCAGCTTAGGCGGGTACCCTGAAAAACTGTTTTTT. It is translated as CASSLGGYPEKLFF.

The CDR3 DNA is TGTGCCAGCAGCCTTAGCGGGAGTACCTACAATGAGCAGTTCTTC. Translating it yields CASSLSGSTYNEQFF. The V call is TRBV7-2, the J call TRBJ2-1, with 9 bases matching TRBD2. V shed 5 bases, J shed 2 bases, and the junction held 4 bases outside the gene matches. CDR1 is SGHTA and CDR2 is FQGNSA in the germline V gene. The CDR3 totals 15 residues.

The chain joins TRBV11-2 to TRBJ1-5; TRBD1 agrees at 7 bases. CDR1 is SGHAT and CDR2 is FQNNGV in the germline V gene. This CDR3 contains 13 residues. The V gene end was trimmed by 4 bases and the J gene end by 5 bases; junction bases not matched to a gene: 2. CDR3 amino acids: CASSSDRDQPQHF. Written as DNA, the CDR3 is TGTGCCAGCAGCTCCGACAGGGATCAGCCCCAGCATTTT.

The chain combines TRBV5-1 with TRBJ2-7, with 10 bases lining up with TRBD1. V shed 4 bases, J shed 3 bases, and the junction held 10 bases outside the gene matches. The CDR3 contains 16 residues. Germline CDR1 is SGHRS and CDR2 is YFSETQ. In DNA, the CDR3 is TGCGCCAGCAGCCGCGGGACCGGGACAGGGGACTACGAGCAGTACTTC. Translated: CASSRGTGTGDYEQYF.

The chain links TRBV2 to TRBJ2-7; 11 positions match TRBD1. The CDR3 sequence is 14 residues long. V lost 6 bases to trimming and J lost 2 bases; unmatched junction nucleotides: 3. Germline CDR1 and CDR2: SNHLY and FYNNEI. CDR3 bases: TGTGCCAGCAGATCGGGACAGGGGGCCTACGAGCAGTACTTC. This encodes CASRSGQGAYEQYF.

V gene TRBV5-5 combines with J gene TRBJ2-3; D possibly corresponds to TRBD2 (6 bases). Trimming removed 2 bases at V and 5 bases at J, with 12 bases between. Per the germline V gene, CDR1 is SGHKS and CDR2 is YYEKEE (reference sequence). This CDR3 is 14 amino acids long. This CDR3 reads CASSFNPGEDTQYF. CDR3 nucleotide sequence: TGTGCCAGCAGCTTTAATCCGGGGGAAGATACGCAGTATTTT.

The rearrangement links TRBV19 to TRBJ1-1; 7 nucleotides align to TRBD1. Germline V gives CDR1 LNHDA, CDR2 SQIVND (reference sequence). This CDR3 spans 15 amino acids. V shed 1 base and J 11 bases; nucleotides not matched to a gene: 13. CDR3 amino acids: CASSIGWDREQGAFF. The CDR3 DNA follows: TGTGCCAGTAGTATAGGCTGGGACCGCGAACAGGGGGCTTTCTTT.

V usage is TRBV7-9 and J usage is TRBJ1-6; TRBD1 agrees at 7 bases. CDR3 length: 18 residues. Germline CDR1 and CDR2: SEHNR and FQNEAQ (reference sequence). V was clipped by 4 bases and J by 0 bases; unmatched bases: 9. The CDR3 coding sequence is TGTGCCAGCAGCTCTAACGCCGACAGGGTCTCCTATAATTCACCCCTCCACTTT. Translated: CASSSNADRVSYNSPLHF.

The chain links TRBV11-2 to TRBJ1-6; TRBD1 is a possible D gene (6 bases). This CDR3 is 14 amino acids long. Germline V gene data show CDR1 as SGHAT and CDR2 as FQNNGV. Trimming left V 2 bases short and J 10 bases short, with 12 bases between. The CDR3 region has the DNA TGTGCCAGCAGCTTACGCGGGGGGGGCTCACCCCTCCACTTT. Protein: CASSLRGGGSPLHF.

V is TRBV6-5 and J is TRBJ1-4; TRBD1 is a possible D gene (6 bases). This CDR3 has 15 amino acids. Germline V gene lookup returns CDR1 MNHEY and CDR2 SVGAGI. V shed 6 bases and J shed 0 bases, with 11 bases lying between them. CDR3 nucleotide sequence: TGTGCCAGCAGGCCTAGACAGGCAACTAATGAAAAACTGTTTTTT. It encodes CASRPRQATNEKLFF.

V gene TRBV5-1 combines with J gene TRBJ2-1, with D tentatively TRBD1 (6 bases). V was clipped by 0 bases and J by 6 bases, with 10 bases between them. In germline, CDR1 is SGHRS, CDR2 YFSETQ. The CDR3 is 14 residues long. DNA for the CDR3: TGCGCCAGCAGCTTGGGGGACAAGGCCAATGAGCAGTTCTTC. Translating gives CASSLGDKANEQFF.

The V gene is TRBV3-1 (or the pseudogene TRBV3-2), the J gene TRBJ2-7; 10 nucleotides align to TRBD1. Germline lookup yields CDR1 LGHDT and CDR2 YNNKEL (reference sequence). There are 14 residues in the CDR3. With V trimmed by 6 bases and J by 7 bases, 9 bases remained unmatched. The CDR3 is CASRVTGGLGEQYF. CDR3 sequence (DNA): TGTGCCAGCAGGGTGACAGGGGGCTTGGGGGAGCAGTACTTC.

The CDR3 spells CASSRTGLGSPLHF. DNA for the CDR3: TGTGCCAGCAGCCGGACAGGGCTTGGTTCACCCCTCCACTTT. The chain uses TRBV7-8 and TRBJ1-6; 8 bases fit TRBD1. Trimming at V came to 5 bases and at J to 9 bases, leaving 6 bases not matched to a gene. The CDR3 is made up of 14 amino acids. The germline gives CDR1 SGHVS, CDR2 FQNEAQ.

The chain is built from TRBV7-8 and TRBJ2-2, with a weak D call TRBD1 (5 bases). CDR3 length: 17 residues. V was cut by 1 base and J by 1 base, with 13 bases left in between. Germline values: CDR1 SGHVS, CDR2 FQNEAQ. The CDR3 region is CASSLDIGAKNTGELFF. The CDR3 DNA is TGTGCCAGCAGCTTAGATATAGGGGCCAAGAACACCGGGGAGCTGTTTTTT.

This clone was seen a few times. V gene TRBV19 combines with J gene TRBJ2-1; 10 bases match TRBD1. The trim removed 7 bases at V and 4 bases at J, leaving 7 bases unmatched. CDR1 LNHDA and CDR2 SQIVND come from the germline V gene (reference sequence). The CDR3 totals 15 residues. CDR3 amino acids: CASNRGDRGYNEQFF. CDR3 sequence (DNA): TGTGCCAGTAACCGGGGGGACAGGGGTTACAATGAGCAGTTCTTC. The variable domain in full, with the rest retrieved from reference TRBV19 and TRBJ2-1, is DGGITQSPKYLFRKEGQNVTLSCEQNLNHDAMYWYRQDPGQGLRLIYYSQIVNDFQKGDIAEGYSVSREKKESFPLTVTSAQKNPTAFYLCASNRGDRGYNEQFFGPGTRLTVL.

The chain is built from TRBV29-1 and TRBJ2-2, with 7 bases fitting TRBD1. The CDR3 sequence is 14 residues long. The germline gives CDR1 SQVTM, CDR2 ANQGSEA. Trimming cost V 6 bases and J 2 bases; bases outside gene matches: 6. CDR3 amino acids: CSVEGTANTGELFF. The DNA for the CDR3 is TGCAGCGTCGAGGGGACAGCAAACACCGGGGAGCTGTTTTTT.

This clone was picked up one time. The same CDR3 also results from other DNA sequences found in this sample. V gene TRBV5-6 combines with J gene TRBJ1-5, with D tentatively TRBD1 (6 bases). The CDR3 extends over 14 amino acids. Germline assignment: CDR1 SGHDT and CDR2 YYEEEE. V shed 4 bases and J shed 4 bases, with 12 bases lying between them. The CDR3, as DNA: TGTGCCAGCAGCCGCAGGGGTGGGAATCAGCCCCAGCATTTT. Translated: CASSRRGGNQPQHF.

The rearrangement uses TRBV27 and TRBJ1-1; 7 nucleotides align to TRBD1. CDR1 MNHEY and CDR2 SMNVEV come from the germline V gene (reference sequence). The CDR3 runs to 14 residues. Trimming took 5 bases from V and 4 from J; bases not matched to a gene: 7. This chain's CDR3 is CASSPKTGSTEAFF. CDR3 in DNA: TGTGCCAGCAGTCCTAAGACAGGGAGCACTGAAGCTTTCTTT.

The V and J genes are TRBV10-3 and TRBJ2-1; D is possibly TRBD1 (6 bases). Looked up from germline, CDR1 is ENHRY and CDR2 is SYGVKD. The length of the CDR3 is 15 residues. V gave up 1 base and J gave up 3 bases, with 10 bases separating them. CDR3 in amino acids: CAISELGAGYNEQFF. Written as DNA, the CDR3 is TGTGCCATCAGTGAGTTGGGGGCCGGCTACAATGAGCAGTTCTTC.

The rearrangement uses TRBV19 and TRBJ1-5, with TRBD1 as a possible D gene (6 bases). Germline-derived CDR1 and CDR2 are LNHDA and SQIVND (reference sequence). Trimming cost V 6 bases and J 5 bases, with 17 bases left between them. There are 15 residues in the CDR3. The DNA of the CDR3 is TGTGCCAGTAGCCTAATCGGACAGTGGGATCAGCCCCAGCATTTT. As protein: CASSLIGQWDQPQHF.

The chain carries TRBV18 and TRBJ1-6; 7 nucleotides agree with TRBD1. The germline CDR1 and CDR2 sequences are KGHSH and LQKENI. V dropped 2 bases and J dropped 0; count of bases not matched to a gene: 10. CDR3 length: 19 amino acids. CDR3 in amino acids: CASSPEGARMSSYNSPLHF. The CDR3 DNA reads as TGTGCCAGCTCACCAGAGGGGGCCCGGATGAGCTCCTATAATTCACCCCTCCACTTT.

CDR3 sequence (DNA): TGTGCCAGCAGCCGCAGAAAAACAGGGGTTTCTATTGCGGACACCATATATTTT. Its protein is CASSRRKTGVSIADTIYF. The chain uses TRBV5-8 and TRBJ1-3; 7 bases map to TRBD1. The CDR3 runs to 18 residues. The ends lost 4 bases at V and 8 bases at J; junction bases unmatched: 21. CDR1 and CDR2 (germline): SGHTS, YDEGEE.

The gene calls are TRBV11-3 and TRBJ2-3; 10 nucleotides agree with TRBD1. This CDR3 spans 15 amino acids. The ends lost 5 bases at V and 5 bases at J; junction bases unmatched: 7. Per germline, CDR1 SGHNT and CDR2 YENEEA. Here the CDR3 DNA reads TGTGCCAGCAGCCCAAGACAGGGGGCCGGAGATACGCAGTATTTT. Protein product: CASSPRQGAGDTQYF.

CDR3 sequence reads: CAISGTAGNTIYF. DNA of the CDR3: TGTGCCATCAGCGGGACTGCTGGAAACACCATATATTTT. This chain connects TRBV10-3 to TRBJ1-3, with D perhaps TRBD1 (5 bases). The CDR3 runs to 13 residues. Germline-derived CDR1 and CDR2 are ENHRY and SYGVKD. V shed 6 bases and J shed 2 bases, with 8 bases lying between them.

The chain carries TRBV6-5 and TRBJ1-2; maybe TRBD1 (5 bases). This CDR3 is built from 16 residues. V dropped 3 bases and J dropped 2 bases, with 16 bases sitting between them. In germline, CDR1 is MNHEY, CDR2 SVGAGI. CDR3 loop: CASSYLSGEGNYGYTF. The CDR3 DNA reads TGTGCCAGCAGTTATTTATCCGGGGAGGGGAACTATGGCTACACCTTC.

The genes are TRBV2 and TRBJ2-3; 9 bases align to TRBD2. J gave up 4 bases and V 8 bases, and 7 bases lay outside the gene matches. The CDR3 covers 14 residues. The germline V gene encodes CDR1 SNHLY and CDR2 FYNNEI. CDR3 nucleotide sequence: TGTGCCAGCGCTGGGACTAGCATCCCAGATACGCAGTATTTT. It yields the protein CASAGTSIPDTQYF.